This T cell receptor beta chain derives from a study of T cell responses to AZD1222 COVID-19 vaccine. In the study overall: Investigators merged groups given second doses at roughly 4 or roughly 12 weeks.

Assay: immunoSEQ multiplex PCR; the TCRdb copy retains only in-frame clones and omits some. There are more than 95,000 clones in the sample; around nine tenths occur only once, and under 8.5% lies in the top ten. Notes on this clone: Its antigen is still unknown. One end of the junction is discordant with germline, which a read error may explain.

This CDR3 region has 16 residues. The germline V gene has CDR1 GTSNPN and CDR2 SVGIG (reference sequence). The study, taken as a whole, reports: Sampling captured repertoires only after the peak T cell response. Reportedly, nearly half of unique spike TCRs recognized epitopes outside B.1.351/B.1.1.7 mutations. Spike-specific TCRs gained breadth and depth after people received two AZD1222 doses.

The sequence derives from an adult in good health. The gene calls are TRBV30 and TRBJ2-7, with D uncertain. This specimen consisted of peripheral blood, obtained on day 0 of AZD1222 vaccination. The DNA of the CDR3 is TGTGCCTGGAGTGTTAAGAGCTCTCTCGCCTCCAACGAGCAGTACTTC. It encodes CAWSVKSSLASNEQYF.